Listed here are 23 T cell receptor beta chains from one sample, sequenced in a study of vaccination and CD4 T cells after COVID-19. No antigen is known for these receptors. The Oncomine TCR Beta short-read assay was what sequenced the DNA obtained from cultured CD4+ T cells. Via MiXCR, TCRdb re-called the PCR reads, giving one row per CDR3 protein. The table lists under 25,000 distinct CDR3 sequences, 44% of them singletons. The treatment was: roughly 11-day PBMC culture with coronavirus spike peptide pools or control peptides (ViraFEST assay). Sequences were derived from CD4+ T cells from blood, cultured in vitro, sampled before SARS-CoV-2 vaccination. The receptor source for this set is a human donor who had recovered from COVID-19.

This clonotype has a handful of counts. This chain connects TRBV6-2 or TRBV6-3 to TRBJ2-7; the D is unclear. This CDR3 is 13 amino acids long. Germline CDR1 MNHEY, CDR2 SVGEGT. V was clipped by 4 bases and J by 0 bases, with 7 bases between them. CDR3 sequence: CASSLGRSYEQYF. In DNA, the CDR3 is TGTGCCAGCAGTTTGGGCCGCTCCTACGAGCAGTACTTC.

The V and J genes are TRBV20-1 and TRBJ2-7; 9 bases fit TRBD2. V lost 8 bases to trimming and J lost 5 bases; unmatched junction nucleotides: 4. The germline gives CDR1 DFQATT, CDR2 SNEGSKA (reference sequence). The CDR3 extends over 11 amino acids. CDR3 DNA sequence: TGCAGTCCTGGGACTAGCCACGAGCAGTACTTC. It encodes CSPGTSHEQYF.

This clonotype occurred a few times. This chain joins TRBV7-9 and TRBJ1-6; D gene ambiguous. Germline CDR1 SEHNR, CDR2 FQNEAQ (reference sequence). The CDR3 extends over 14 amino acids. V lost 2 bases and J lost 7, with 9 bases in between. Here the CDR3 reads CASSLSLSNSPLHF. CDR3 DNA sequence: TGTGCCAGCAGCTTATCACTTTCCAATTCACCCCTCCACTTT. Full variable domain (outside the CDR3, taken from reference TRBV7-9 and TRBJ1-6): DTGVSQNPRHKITKRGQNVTFRCDPISEHNRLYWYRQTLGQGPEFLTYFQNEAQLEKSRLLSDRFSAERPKGSFSTLEIQRTEQGDSAMYLCASSLSLSNSPLHFGNGTRLTVT.

This clonotype was found once. V and J are TRBV4-1 and TRBJ2-5, with 9 bases matching TRBD2. This CDR3 region has 15 residues. Germline values: CDR1 MGHRA, CDR2 YSYEKL. V dropped 1 base and J dropped 4; count of bases not matched to a gene: 4. This CDR3 reads CASSQGNSGRETQYF. The CDR3 DNA follows: TGCGCCAGCAGCCAAGGAAATAGCGGGAGAGAGACCCAGTACTTC.

The gene calls are TRBV18 and TRBJ1-5; 8 bases match TRBD1. Looked up from germline, CDR1 is KGHSH and CDR2 is LQKENI. The V and J ends lost 3 bases and 4 bases, in that order; junction bases with no gene match: 5. The CDR3 runs to 15 residues. CDR3 loop: CASSPLQGENQPQHF. Here the CDR3 DNA reads TGTGCCAGCTCACCCCTACAGGGGGAGAATCAGCCCCAGCATTTT.

This rearrangement joins TRBV28 to TRBJ2-7; TRBD1 agrees at 11 bases. CDR1 is MDHEN and CDR2 is SYDVKM in the germline V gene. This CDR3 is built from 13 residues. V lost 6 bases and J lost 6; bases outside the gene matches: 4. The CDR3 reads CASRRDRGFEQYF. The CDR3 DNA sequence: TGTGCCAGCAGGAGGGACAGGGGGTTCGAGCAGTACTTC.

As DNA, the CDR3 is TGTGCCAGCAGCGACGCCGGGACAATGGGGGGCTACACCTTC. This sequence encodes CASSDAGTMGGYTF. This chain links TRBV5-3 with TRBJ1-2; possible D gene TRBD1, 6 bases. TRBV5-3 is designated an ORF whose function remains uncertain. Trimming cost V 8 bases and J 8 bases, with 22 bases left between them. The CDR3 has 14 amino acids.

The chain recombines TRBV18 with TRBJ2-5; the D is unclear. CDR1 is KGHSH, CDR2 LQKENI, per germline. V lost 5 bases, J lost 3 bases, and 10 bases lay in between. CDR3 length: 13 amino acids. The CDR3 is CASSSSNEETQYF. CDR3 DNA sequence: TGTGCCAGCTCAAGCAGCAACGAAGAGACCCAGTACTTC.

The chain couples TRBV5-4 to TRBJ1-1; 7 bases map to TRBD1. CDR3 length: 13 residues. The trim removed 4 bases at V and 3 bases at J, leaving 3 bases unmatched. From germline, CDR1 is SGHNT and CDR2 YYREEE (reference sequence). The CDR3 here is CASSRTGDTEAFF. The CDR3 DNA reads TGTGCCAGCAGCAGAACAGGGGACACTGAAGCTTTCTTT.

This clonotype turned up a few times. The chain uses TRBV27 and TRBJ2-2; 8 bases are a match to TRBD2. Per germline, CDR1 MNHEY and CDR2 SMNVEV (reference sequence). Germline trimming cut 5 bases from V and 4 bases from J; bases unmatched to any gene: 6. This CDR3 is built from 15 residues. The CDR3 is CASSLGAGGTGELFF. CDR3 in DNA: TGTGCCAGCAGTCTGGGGGCGGGGGGCACCGGGGAGCTGTTTTTT.

A few counts support this clonotype. The chain couples TRBV7-2 to TRBJ1-5; D remains ambiguous. Germline V gives CDR1 SGHTA, CDR2 FQGNSA. The ends were cut back, 5 bases at V and 5 bases at J, with 13 bases in the middle. This CDR3 is built from 14 residues. The CDR3 DNA follows: TGTGCCAGCAGCCTCTCGGCTGGGTATCAGCCCCAGCATTTT. Protein: CASSLSAGYQPQHF.

The rearrangement links TRBV6-2 or TRBV6-3 to TRBJ2-1, with D possibly being TRBD1 or TRBD2 (7 bases each). CDR1 and CDR2 from the germline V gene are MNHEY and SVGEGT. The CDR3 covers 15 residues. V was trimmed by 6 bases and J by 8 bases, leaving 20 bases between them. The CDR3 sequence is CASRTSGGVHHEQFF. The CDR3 region has the DNA TGTGCCAGCAGGACCTCAGGGGGGGTTCATCATGAGCAGTTCTTC.

V usage is TRBV7-2 and J usage is TRBJ1-2; TRBD1 agrees at 9 bases. The J segment lost 7 bases and the V segment lost 2 bases, leaving 8 bases of the junction unmatched. The CDR3 sequence is 15 residues long. CDR1 is SGHTA and CDR2 is FQGNSA in the germline V gene. CDR3 DNA: TGTGCCAGCAGCTTACTGGGACAGGGTATTTTTGGCTACACCTTC. Translated: CASSLLGQGIFGYTF.

This clonotype was seen a handful of times. The gene calls are TRBV11-3 and TRBJ2-3; D may be TRBD1 (6 bases). CDR1 SGHNT and CDR2 YENEEA come from the germline V gene. Trimming pared 0 bases from V and 6 bases from J, leaving 13 bases between. This CDR3 is 15 amino acids long. This CDR3 reads CASSLEGGGWDTQYF. CDR3 nucleotides: TGTGCCAGCAGCTTAGAAGGGGGTGGTTGGGATACGCAGTATTTT.

This clonotype came up a few times. The rearrangement joins TRBV7-9 to TRBJ2-3; possible D gene TRBD2, 5 bases. V shed 1 base and J shed 4 bases, with 15 bases lying between them. CDR1 is SEHNR and CDR2 is FQNEAQ in the germline V gene (reference sequence). The CDR3 runs to 16 residues. CDR3 sequence (DNA): TGTGCCAGCAGCTTAGACGGGATCTGGGCTCCAGATACGCAGTATTTT. The encoded protein is CASSLDGIWAPDTQYF. The variable domain in full, with the rest retrieved from reference TRBV7-9 and TRBJ2-3, is DTGVSQNPRHKITKRGQNVTFRCDPISEHNRLYWYRQTLGQGPEFLTYFQNEAQLEKSRLLSDRFSAERPKGSFSTLEIQRTEQGDSAMYLCASSLDGIWAPDTQYFGPGTRLTVL.

The rearrangement links TRBV20-1 to TRBJ2-7, with D perhaps TRBD1 or TRBD2 (5 bases each). The CDR3 has 12 residues. Deletions cut 3 bases from V and 4 bases from J, with 10 bases between. The germline CDR1 and CDR2 sequences are DFQATT and SNEGSKA (reference sequence). The DNA for the CDR3 is TGCAGTGCTAGTGGGACGGATTACGAGCAGTACTTC. Translation: CSASGTDYEQYF.

In its sample, this clonotype was seen a few times. The rearrangement joins TRBV10-3 to TRBJ1-6; tentative D call: TRBD1 (5 bases). Germline CDR1 is ENHRY and CDR2 is SYGVKD. The CDR3 has 15 amino acids. Trimming took 4 bases from V and 10 from J, leaving 17 bases between them. CDR3 residues: CAISARGISDSPLHF. Written as DNA, the CDR3 is TGTGCCATCAGTGCAAGGGGTATATCTGACTCACCCCTCCACTTT.

V is TRBV19 and J is TRBJ2-6, with 7 positions matching TRBD2. The germline V gene has CDR1 LNHDA and CDR2 SQIVND (reference sequence). Trimming took 5 bases from V and 0 from J; bases not matched to a gene: 19. CDR3 size: 21 residues. CDR3 sequence (DNA): TGTGCCAGTAGTCCTCGATTACGCGGCCTCGGGGGGATCTCTGGGGCCAACGTCCTGACTTTC. As protein: CASSPRLRGLGGISGANVLTF.

The V gene is TRBV19, the J gene TRBJ1-5; unclear D gene. This CDR3 is 12 amino acids long. The germline gives CDR1 LNHDA, CDR2 SQIVND (reference sequence). V lost 5 bases to trimming and J lost 7 bases, with 9 bases between them. The CDR3 region is CASSFPRQPQHF. CDR3 in DNA: TGTGCCAGTAGTTTTCCCCGGCAGCCCCAGCATTTT.

The J gene is TRBJ2-5, the V gene TRBV11-3; D assignment may be TRBD1 or TRBD2 (5 bases each). Trimming took 6 bases from V and 5 from J, leaving 16 bases between them. Germline V gives CDR1 SGHNT, CDR2 YENEEA. CDR3 length: 14 residues. CDR3 DNA: TGTGCCAGCAGTTCATCGGGGCGCGTGGAGACCCAGTACTTC. Translation: CASSSSGRVETQYF.

The V call is TRBV2, the J call TRBJ1-1, with a weak D call TRBD1 (5 bases). The germline V gene has CDR1 SNHLY and CDR2 FYNNEI. The V end was cut by 8 bases, the J end by 3 bases, with 16 bases between. This CDR3 spans 14 amino acids. Here the CDR3 reads CASSRDLPDTEAFF. The CDR3 DNA follows: TGTGCCAGCTCCAGGGACCTCCCAGACACTGAAGCTTTCTTT. The variable domain in full, with the rest retrieved from reference TRBV2 and TRBJ1-1, is EPEVTQTPSHQVTQMGQEVILRCVPISNHLYFYWYRQILGQKVEFLVSFYNNEISEKSEIFDDQFSVERPDGSNFTLKIRSTKLEDSAMYFCASSRDLPDTEAFFGQGTRLTVV.

V usage is TRBV20-1 and J usage is TRBJ1-1; D is unclear. The V end was cut by 0 bases, the J end by 1 base, with 9 bases between. CDR3 length: 14 amino acids. The germline V gene encodes CDR1 DFQATT and CDR2 SNEGSKA (reference sequence). CDR3 DNA: TGCAGTGCTAGAGACACGACGGGGAACACTGAAGCTTTCTTT. Its translation is CSARDTTGNTEAFF.

The rearrangement uses TRBV15 and TRBJ2-3; TRBD2 agrees at 8 bases. CDR3 length: 16 amino acids. The junction had 8 bases not matched to a gene; V was cut back by 3 bases and J by 3 bases. The germline V gene has CDR1 LNHNV and CDR2 YYDKDF (reference sequence). The CDR3 nucleotides read TGTGCCACCAGCAGGTCCGGGAGGGCTGGGACAGATACGCAGTATTTT. It translates to CATSRSGRAGTDTQYF. The entire variable domain, with the rest obtained from reference TRBV15 and TRBJ2-3, is as follows: DAMVIQNPRYQVTQFGKPVTLSCSQTLNHNVMYWYQQKSSQAPKLLFHYYDKDFNNEADTPDNFQSRRPNTSFCFLDIRSPGLGDTAMYLCATSRSGRAGTDTQYFGPGTRLTVL.